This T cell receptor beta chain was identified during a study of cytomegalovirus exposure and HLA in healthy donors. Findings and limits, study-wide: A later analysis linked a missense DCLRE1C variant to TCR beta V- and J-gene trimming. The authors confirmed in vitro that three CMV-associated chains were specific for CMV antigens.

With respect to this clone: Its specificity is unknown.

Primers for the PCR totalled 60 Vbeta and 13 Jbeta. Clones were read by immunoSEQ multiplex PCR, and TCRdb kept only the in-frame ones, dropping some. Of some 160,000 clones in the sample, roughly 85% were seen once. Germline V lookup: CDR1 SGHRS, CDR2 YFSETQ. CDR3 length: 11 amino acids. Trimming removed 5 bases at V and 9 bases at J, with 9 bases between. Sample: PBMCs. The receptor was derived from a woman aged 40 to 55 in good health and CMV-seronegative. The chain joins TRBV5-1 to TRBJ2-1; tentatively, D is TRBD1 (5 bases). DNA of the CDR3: TGCGCCAGCAGTTCAGGGCCTGAGCAGTTCTTC. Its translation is CASSSGPEQFF.